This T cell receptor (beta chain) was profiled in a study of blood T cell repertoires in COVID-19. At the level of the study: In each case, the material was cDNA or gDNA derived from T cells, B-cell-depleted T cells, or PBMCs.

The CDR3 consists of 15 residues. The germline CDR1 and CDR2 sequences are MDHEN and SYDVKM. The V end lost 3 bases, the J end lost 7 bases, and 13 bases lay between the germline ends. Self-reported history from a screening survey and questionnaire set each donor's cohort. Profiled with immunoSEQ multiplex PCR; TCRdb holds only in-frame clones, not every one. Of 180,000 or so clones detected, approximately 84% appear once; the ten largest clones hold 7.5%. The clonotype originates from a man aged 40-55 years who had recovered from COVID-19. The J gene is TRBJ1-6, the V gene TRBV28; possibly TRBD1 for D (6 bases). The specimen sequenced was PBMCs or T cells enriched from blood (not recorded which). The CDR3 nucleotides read TGTGCCAGCAGTTTCCCGGGGACACACAATTCACCCCTCCACTTT. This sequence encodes CASSFPGTHNSPLHF.